Listed below are T cell receptor beta chains from one sample, sequenced in a study of blood T cell repertoires in COVID-19. Measured with immunoSEQ multiplex PCR; TCRdb has only the in-frame clones, and not every one. The table shows roughly 180,000 clones, with roughly 85% occurring only once. Sequencing was done on a sample of peripheral blood. All receptors come from a man aged 55 to 70 with acute or convalescent COVID-19. CDR3s include the opening cysteine and the closing phenylalanine or tryptophan. A D gene is named only where the DNA matches it firmly. For some rows the clone size is stated as once, few or many, or as a class when expanded; others skip it.

>TRBJ1-1|TRBD1|once|TRBV9
CASSAFGTGGLNTEAFF
TGTGCCAGCAGCGCTTTCGGGACAGGGGGATTGAACACTGAAGCTTTCTTT
>TRBJ2-7|TRBD1|-|TRBV18
CASSTPLGQPNYEQYF
TGTGCCAGCTCAACTCCCCTGGGACAGCCTAACTACGAGCAGTACTTC
>TRBJ1-4|-|-|TRBV18
CASSPYQSRAHNEKLFF
TGTGCCAGCTCACCATATCAATCGAGGGCCCATAATGAAAAACTGTTTTTT
>TRBJ2-5|-|-|TRBV5-4
CASSLKGQIQETQYF
TGTGCCAGCAGCTTGAAAGGACAAATACAAGAGACCCAGTACTTC
>TRBJ2-3|TRBD2|-|TRBV9
CASSGRLAGSTDTQYF
TGTGCCAGCAGCGGCCGACTAGCGGGTTCCACAGATACGCAGTATTTT
>TRBJ2-1|TRBD2|-|TRBV19
CASRLDGGNEQFF
TGTGCCAGTAGGCTTGACGGGGGGAATGAGCAGTTCTTC
>TRBJ2-5|-|-|TRBV4-2
CASSQDPGAGAQYF
TGTGCCAGCAGCCAAGACCCAGGGGCCGGGGCCCAGTACTTC
>TRBJ1-1|-|-|TRBV5-1
CASSPGMGGNTEAFF
TGCGCCAGCAGCCCCGGCATGGGGGGGAACACTGAAGCTTTCTTT
>TRBJ2-2|-|-|TRBV5-6
CASSPGADANTGELFF
TGTGCCAGCAGCCCAGGGGCGGACGCGAACACCGGGGAGCTGTTTTTT
>TRBJ2-7|-|-|TRBV6-6
CASRREESSYEQYF
TGTGCCAGCAGAAGAGAGGAGAGCTCCTACGAGCAGTACTTC
>TRBJ2-3|TRBD2|-|TRBV11-2
CASSTHLWGRGADTQYF
TGTGCCAGCAGCACCCATCTGTGGGGCCGGGGGGCAGATACGCAGTATTTT
>TRBJ2-1|TRBD2|-|TRBV5-1
CASSWGGASGSGGEQFF
TGCGCCAGCAGCTGGGGGGGAGCTAGCGGGAGTGGAGGTGAGCAGTTCTTC
>TRBJ2-1|-|-|TRBV9
CASSLASSYNEQFF
TGTGCCAGCAGCCTAGCGAGCTCCTACAATGAGCAGTTCTTC
>TRBJ1-6|-|-|TRBV11-2
CASSLYVAGNSPLHF
TGTGCCAGCAGCTTATACGTCGCGGGAAATTCACCCCTCCACTTT
>TRBJ1-1|TRBD1|-|TRBV28
CASTRPGQGKAEAFF
TGTGCCAGCACCCGACCGGGACAGGGTAAAGCTGAAGCTTTCTTT
>TRBJ2-7|-|once|TRBV9
CASSPLKGGSSYEQYF
TGTGCCAGCAGCCCCCTCAAGGGGGGGAGTTCGTACGAGCAGTACTTC
>TRBJ2-7|TRBD2|once|TRBV5-4
CASSLGRSGRYYEQYF
TGTGCCAGCAGCTTGGGCCGGAGCGGGAGATATTACGAGCAGTACTTC
>TRBJ2-7|-|-|TRBV7-2
CASSLARGISYEQYF
TGTGCCAGCAGCTTAGCGAGGGGGATCTCCTACGAGCAGTACTTC
>TRBJ2-7|-|-|TRBV18
CASSPRGPGYEQYF
TGTGCCAGCTCACCACGGGGGCCCGGCTACGAGCAGTACTTC
>TRBJ2-1|-|-|TRBV30
CAWSPWGRNEQFF
TGTGCCTGGAGCCCGTGGGGGAGGAATGAGCAGTTCTTC
>TRBJ2-6|TRBD2|-|TRBV19
CASSREGTGANVLTF
TGTGCCAGTAGTCGGGAGGGGACTGGGGCCAACGTCCTGACTTTC
>TRBJ2-1|-|-|TRBV7-2
CASSLRSSGDNEQFF
TGTGCCAGCAGCTTACGAAGTAGCGGAGACAATGAGCAGTTCTTC
>TRBJ2-1|-|-|TRBV10-3
CAISGGLASNEQFF
TGTGCCATCAGTGGAGGGCTAGCGTCCAATGAGCAGTTCTTC
>TRBJ1-1|-|-|TRBV12-3/TRBV12-4
CASSRRTNTEAFF
TGTGCCAGCAGTCGCCGGACAAACACTGAAGCTTTCTTT
>TRBJ2-3|-|-|TRBV27
CASIPRTGGTDTQYF
TGTGCCAGCATCCCCAGGACCGGGGGAACAGATACGCAGTATTTT
>TRBJ2-1|-|-|TRBV6-5
CASSYSGRAGEQFF
TGTGCCAGCAGTTACTCGGGCAGGGCGGGGGAGCAGTTCTTC
>TRBJ1-2|-|-|TRBV7-2
CASRYRDGRSGYTF
TGTGCCAGCAGATACAGGGACGGGAGGTCTGGCTACACCTTC
>TRBJ1-5|-|-|TRBV7-2
CASSLRVSQPQHF
TGTGCCAGCAGCCTCAGGGTTTCTCAGCCCCAGCATTTT
>TRBJ2-5|TRBD1|-|TRBV7-2
CASSLWGQGKETQYF
TGTGCCAGCAGCTTATGGGGACAGGGAAAAGAGACCCAGTACTTC
>TRBJ2-7|TRBD2|-|TRBV5-5
CASSLGLAGAWAYEQYF
TGTGCCAGCAGCCTGGGGCTAGCGGGGGCATGGGCCTACGAGCAGTACTTC
>TRBJ2-1|TRBD2|once|TRBV28
CASRYQGGLAAYNEQFF
TGTGCCAGCAGGTACCAGGGGGGACTAGCGGCCTACAATGAGCAGTTCTTC
>TRBJ2-4|-|few|TRBV6-7
CASSPGTPLANIQYF
TGTGCCAGCAGCCCCGGGACACCCCTAGCAAACATTCAGTACTTC
>TRBJ1-4|TRBD1|-|TRBV4-1
CASSLGQGGTATNEKLFF
TGCGCCAGCAGCCTCGGACAGGGGGGGACAGCAACTAATGAAAAACTGTTTTTT
>TRBJ1-3|-|once|TRBV3-1/TRBV3-2
CASSQRSSGNTIYF
TGTGCCAGCAGCCAGAGGTCCTCTGGAAACACCATATATTTT
>TRBJ2-3|TRBD2|-|TRBV15
CATSWGGGEGTDTQYF
TGTGCCACCAGCTGGGGCGGGGGGGAGGGCACAGATACGCAGTATTTT
>TRBJ2-3|TRBD1|once|TRBV7-3
CASSSYRGASTDTQYF
TGTGCCAGCAGCTCGTACAGGGGGGCTAGCACAGATACGCAGTATTTT